Listed below are T cell receptor beta chains from one sample, sequenced in a study of technical replicates of blood from a handful of donors. TCRdb's copy holds only in-frame clones and misses some; the assay was immunoSEQ multiplex PCR. The sample includes tens of thousands of clones, around 94% of them seen just once. Sequenced input: T cells isolated from PBMCs. Every receptor here comes from a human donor in good health. CDR3s include the opening cysteine and the closing phenylalanine or tryptophan. A D gene is named only where the DNA matches it firmly. The size entry is marked missing in some rows and otherwise reads once, few, many or a size class.

J gene,D gene,V gene,clone size,CDR3 length,CDR3 DNA,CDR3 protein
TRBJ1-5,TRBD1,TRBV27,.,15,TGTGCCAGCAGTCTTCGGGACAGCCTCAATCAGCCCCAGCATTTT,CASSLRDSLNQPQHF
TRBJ1-1,.,TRBV9,.,15,TGTGCCAGCAGCGTAGTCGAAGTTAGTTACACTGAAGCTTTCTTT,CASSVVEVSYTEAFF
TRBJ1-6,TRBD1,TRBV19,.,17,TGTGCCAGTAGTATAGTGAGCACCCAGGGGGGAAATTCACCCCTCCACTTT,CASSIVSTQGGNSPLHF
TRBJ2-1,TRBD2,TRBV4-1,.,18,TGCGCCAGCAGCCAAGGGGGACTAGCGGGAGATAGCTACAATGAGCAGTTCTTC,CASSQGGLAGDSYNEQFF
TRBJ1-6,.,TRBV28,.,15,TGTGCCAGCAGTTCGGCGGGGGTCTATCATTCACCCCTCCACTTT,CASSSAGVYHSPLHF
TRBJ1-1,.,TRBV6-5,.,15,TGTGCCAGCAGTTACTCGAACACCTTGAACACTGAAGCTTTCTTT,CASSYSNTLNTEAFF
TRBJ2-5,.,TRBV28,.,15,TGTGCCAGCAATCCCTGGACGGGAGTAGGGGAGACCCAGTACTTC,CASNPWTGVGETQYF
TRBJ2-1,TRBD1,TRBV28,.,14,TGTGCCAGCAGTTTTGGGGACAGGGTCGATGAGCAGTTCTTC,CASSFGDRVDEQFF
TRBJ1-3,.,TRBV7-9,once,10,TGTGCCAGCTCCTCAAACACCATATATTTT,CASSSNTIYF
TRBJ1-1,TRBD1,TRBV29-1,.,12,TGCAGCACGGGACAGGGGAACACTGAAGCTTTCTTT,CSTGQGNTEAFF
TRBJ1-2,TRBD1,TRBV7-8,once,13,TGTGCCAGCAGCCTACAGGGGCACTATGGCTACACCTTC,CASSLQGHYGYTF
TRBJ1-2,TRBD1,TRBV28,.,15,TGTGCCAGCAGTGAGACAGGGTACGCTAACTATGGCTACACCTTC,CASSETGYANYGYTF
TRBJ1-2,TRBD1,TRBV18,.,15,TGTGCCAGCTCACCCAAGACAGGGGCCTTGTATGGCTACACCTTC,CASSPKTGALYGYTF
TRBJ1-2,TRBD1,TRBV14,.,15,TGTGCCAGCAGCCAAGATCGGACAGGAAAATATGGCTACACCTTC,CASSQDRTGKYGYTF
TRBJ2-2,.,TRBV11-2,.,14,TGTGCCAGCAGCCCAGGGTGGTACACCGGGGAGCTGTTTTTT,CASSPGWYTGELFF
TRBJ1-2,.,TRBV19,.,13,TGTGCCAGTACAAAACAGGTGCTCTATGGCTACACCTTC,CASTKQVLYGYTF
TRBJ2-1,TRBD1,TRBV5-1,once,15,TGCGCCAGCAGCATACAGGGGCCCCGGGGAGATGAGCAGTTCTTC,CASSIQGPRGDEQFF
TRBJ2-1,.,TRBV6-6,.,16,TGTGCCAGCAGTTACTCGACTGCGGACACCTACAATGAGCAGTTCTTC,CASSYSTADTYNEQFF
TRBJ2-7,.,TRBV7-8,.,13,TGTGCCAGCAGCTTAGCGTACGAGTACGAGCAGTACTTC,CASSLAYEYEQYF
TRBJ1-1,.,TRBV5-4,.,13,TGTGCCAGCACCCCACAGGGAACCCCAGAAGCTTTCTTT,CASTPQGTPEAFF
TRBJ1-2,.,TRBV5-8,.,13,TGTGCCAGCAGCTTGGCTCAAACTCGAGGCTACACCTTC,CASSLAQTRGYTF
TRBJ2-6,.,TRBV25-1,.,13,TGTGCCAGCAGTTATACTGGGGCCAACGTCCTGACTTTC,CASSYTGANVLTF
TRBJ1-3,TRBD1,TRBV7-6,.,15,TGTGCCAGCAGCTGGACAGGGATCTCTGGAAACACCATATATTTT,CASSWTGISGNTIYF
TRBJ1-2,TRBD1,TRBV5-1,.,16,TGCGCCAGCAGCTTGGACGGGACAGGGGGGATAGGCGGCTACACCTTC,CASSLDGTGGIGGYTF
TRBJ1-4,TRBD1,TRBV19,once,16,TGTGCCAGTAGTATAACTTCCGGGCCAGGGGGTGAAAAACTGTTTTTT,CASSITSGPGGEKLFF
TRBJ2-3,.,TRBV6-6,.,16,TGTGCCAGCAGGCCCCACTCGGGGAGCCGCACAGATACGCAGTATTTT,CASRPHSGSRTDTQYF
TRBJ1-1,TRBD1,TRBV29-1,.,14,TGCAGCGTTGAAGTATACGGGACAGCCCAGACTGCTTTCTTT,CSVEVYGTAQTAFF
TRBJ1-4,.,TRBV7-3,.,16,TGTGCCAGCAGCTTAAACCCCTCAGGGGCTGGTGAAAAACTGTTTTTT,CASSLNPSGAGEKLFF
TRBJ1-2,.,TRBV27,once,13,TGTGCCAGCAGTCCGGACTGGAACTATGGCTACACCTTC,CASSPDWNYGYTF